These 22 T cell receptor beta chains originate from one sample sequenced in a study of T cell clonotyping in hematopoietic cell transplantation. Time point noted: recipient sample about 28 days before transplant, after cytoreduction. Sequenced by immunoSEQ multiplex PCR; TCRdb stores in-frame clones only, minus some. This table has about 50,000 clones, just over 85% appearing once. The source material was peripheral blood mononuclear cells, sampled before stem cell transplant. The receptors here all came from a man between 60 and 75 years old with biphenotypic leukemia. Some clones in this sample may be carry-over from other donors' samples.

The chain couples TRBV19 to TRBJ1-5, with D unresolved. The germline V and J ends were trimmed by 3 bases and 5 bases, with 11 bases remaining between them. This CDR3 is built from 14 residues. CDR1 is LNHDA, CDR2 SQIVND, per germline (reference sequence). CDR3 coding DNA: TGTGCCAGTAGTATTAGTTACGGGGATCAGCCCCAGCATTTT. Its translation is CASSISYGDQPQHF.

This clone was counted only a few times. The rearrangement joins TRBV7-3 to TRBJ2-2; perhaps TRBD1 as D (6 bases). This CDR3 contains 14 residues. Germline assignment: CDR1 SGHTA and CDR2 FQGTGA. V lost 3 bases, J lost 1 base, and 6 bases lay in between. The DNA for the CDR3 is TGTGCCAGCAGCTTGGGACAGAACACCGGGGAGCTGTTTTTT. Protein product: CASSLGQNTGELFF. Full variable domain (outside the CDR3, taken from reference TRBV7-3 and TRBJ2-2): GAGVSQTPSNKVTEKGKYVELRCDPISGHTALYWYRQSLGQGPEFLIYFQGTGAADDSGLPNDRFFAVRPEGSVSTLKIQRTERGDSAVYLCASSLGQNTGELFFGEGSRLTVL.

The J gene is TRBJ2-1, the V gene TRBV7-8, with TRBD2 matching over 12 bases. This CDR3 is 17 amino acids long. The V gene end was trimmed by 2 bases and the J gene end by 5 bases; junction bases not matched to a gene: 7. CDR1 and CDR2 from the germline V gene are SGHVS and FQNEAQ. The CDR3 sequence is CASSLMTSGRWNNEQFF. In DNA form, the CDR3 reads TGTGCCAGCAGCTTAATGACTAGCGGGAGATGGAACAATGAGCAGTTCTTC.

This chain uses TRBV19 with TRBJ1-3, with D maybe TRBD1 (5 bases). This CDR3 spans 15 amino acids. Looked up from germline, CDR1 is LNHDA and CDR2 is SQIVND (reference sequence). V dropped 3 bases and J dropped 0 bases, with 9 bases sitting between them. This CDR3 is CASSIGHDSGNTIYF. The CDR3 bases are TGTGCCAGTAGTATCGGACACGACTCTGGAAACACCATATATTTT.

The chain links TRBV15 to TRBJ1-4; 7 nucleotides line up with TRBD1. After removal of 1 base from V and 7 bases from J, the junction contained 12 bases not matched to a gene. The CDR3 loop spans 17 amino acids. Germline CDR1 and CDR2: LNHNV and YYDKDF (reference sequence). This chain's CDR3 is CATSRGPGTVGSEKLFF. CDR3 DNA: TGTGCCACCAGCAGAGGGCCCGGGACAGTCGGGAGTGAAAAACTGTTTTTT.

The chain carries TRBV9 and TRBJ1-1; D is unclear. The CDR3 runs to 13 residues. V dropped 0 bases and J dropped 3 bases, with 6 bases sitting between them. Germline CDR1 reads SGDLS; CDR2 reads YYNGEE. The CDR3: CASSVGRDTEAFF. CDR3 bases: TGTGCCAGCAGCGTAGGGCGCGACACTGAAGCTTTCTTT.

The chain links TRBV6-1 to TRBJ2-2, with D unresolved. This CDR3 contains 16 residues. V shed 4 bases and J shed 5 bases, with 17 bases lying between them. From germline, CDR1 is MNHNS and CDR2 SASEGT. This chain's CDR3 is CASSVVTQLVTGELFF. The CDR3 DNA reads as TGTGCCAGCAGTGTGGTGACCCAGCTTGTAACCGGGGAGCTGTTTTTT.

The V and J genes are TRBV15 and TRBJ2-1; D unresolved. Germline V lookup: CDR1 LNHNV, CDR2 YYDKDF (reference sequence). Trimming left V 6 bases short and J 1 base short, with 7 bases between. This CDR3 is built from 13 residues. This CDR3 reads CATSDLSYNEQFF. Written as DNA, the CDR3 is TGTGCCACCAGTGACTTGTCCTACAATGAGCAGTTCTTC.

The chain uses TRBV5-1 and TRBJ1-2; possibly TRBD1 for D (5 bases). This CDR3 is built from 15 residues. The germline V and J ends were trimmed by 4 bases and 5 bases, with 18 bases remaining between them. Per germline, CDR1 SGHRS and CDR2 YFSETQ. The CDR3 loop reads CASSRAGRGEYGYTF. Written as DNA, the CDR3 is TGCGCCAGCAGCCGTGCAGGGAGAGGAGAATATGGCTACACCTTC.

CDR3 sequence: CASSLGQSTGELFF. The CDR3 nucleotides are TGCGCCAGCAGCTTGGGGCAGTCAACCGGGGAGCTGTTTTTT. The chain joins TRBV5-1 to TRBJ2-2, with no clear D. Germline V gene lookup returns CDR1 SGHRS and CDR2 YFSETQ. V was trimmed by 0 bases and J by 5 bases, leaving 8 bases between them. This CDR3 contains 14 residues.

V usage is TRBV6-5 and J usage is TRBJ1-1; D is ambiguous. V was trimmed by 0 bases and J by 7 bases, leaving 6 bases between them. Looked up from germline, CDR1 is MNHEY and CDR2 is SVGAGI. The CDR3 runs 12 residues. The CDR3 DNA reads as TGTGCCAGCAGTTACTCTGGGCGTGAAGCTTTCTTT. Encoded protein: CASSYSGREAFF.

The chain employs TRBV5-1 and TRBJ2-7, with D possibly being TRBD2 (6 bases). Germline V gene sequence: CDR1 SGHRS, CDR2 YFSETQ. Between the trimmed V and J ends, which lost 1 base and 3 bases, there was a span of 17 bases. This CDR3 contains 16 residues. The CDR3 sequence: CASSLFPLGGGYEQYF. DNA of the CDR3: TGCGCCAGCAGCTTGTTCCCTCTGGGGGGAGGCTACGAGCAGTACTTC.

The table lists this clone with a few counts. The rearrangement uses TRBV18 and TRBJ2-1, with a possible D match to TRBD2 (6 bases). There are 18 residues in the CDR3. Trimming shortened V by 3 bases and J by 3 bases, and 21 bases separated the two germline ends. Germline V gene sequence: CDR1 KGHSH, CDR2 LQKENI. CDR3 amino acids: CASSPGGPNGGFYNEQFF. DNA of the CDR3: TGTGCCAGCTCACCTGGAGGGCCCAACGGTGGATTCTACAATGAGCAGTTCTTC.

In the case of this clone: One junction end does not reproduce the germline sequence, and a read error may be involved. The chain uses TRBV7-7 and TRBJ2-3; D is perhaps TRBD1 (5 bases). The germline gives CDR1 SSHAT, CDR2 FNYEAQ (reference sequence). This CDR3 spans 16 amino acids. CDR3 in DNA: TGTGCTAGCAGCCAGGGCTCTCTGGGCGGCACAGATACGCAGTATTTT. Residues: CASSQGSLGGTDTQYF.

This chain joins TRBV7-2 and TRBJ1-5, with D unresolved. The CDR3 loop spans 14 amino acids. Germline CDR1 is SGHTA and CDR2 is FQGNSA. V lost 5 bases and J lost 4, with 12 bases in between. The CDR3, as DNA: TGTGCCAGCAGCCTCAGTTTTGGTAATCAGCCCCAGCATTTT. Amino acid sequence: CASSLSFGNQPQHF. The full variable domain, rest sourced from reference TRBV7-2 and TRBJ1-5, is GAGVSQSPSNKVTEKGKDVELRCDPISGHTALYWYRQSLGQGLEFLIYFQGNSAPDKSGLPSDRFSAERTGGSVSTLTIQRTQQEDSAVYLCASSLSFGNQPQHFGDGTRLSIL.

The rearrangement links TRBV7-8 to TRBJ2-7, with TRBD2 matching over 14 bases. Germline loops: CDR1 SGHVS, CDR2 FQNEAQ. V shed 4 bases, J shed 2 bases, and the junction held 7 bases outside the gene matches. The CDR3 has 17 amino acids. Here the CDR3 DNA reads TGTGCCAGCAGCTACGGAGGACTAGCGGGAGGAACCTACGAGCAGTACTTC. Its translation: CASSYGGLAGGTYEQYF.

This chain links TRBV2 with TRBJ1-3; no definite D call. Germline values: CDR1 SNHLY, CDR2 FYNNEI. The CDR3 has 13 amino acids. Trimming removed 6 bases from V and 4 bases from J, with 10 bases in between. CDR3 nucleotide sequence: TGTGCCAGCAGCCTCGACATCGGAAACACCATATATTTT. It specifies CASSLDIGNTIYF.

The rearrangement joins TRBV2 to TRBJ2-1, with TRBD2 matching over 8 bases. V shed 8 bases and J 8 bases; nucleotides not matched to a gene: 5. The V gene's germline CDR1 is SNHLY and CDR2 FYNNEI. The CDR3 loop spans 12 amino acids. In DNA, the CDR3 is TGTGCCAGCGCACTAGCGGAATATGAGCAGTTCTTC. Its translation is CASALAEYEQFF.

The chain employs TRBV6-5 and TRBJ1-2, with D tentatively TRBD1 (5 bases). Germline CDR1 MNHEY, CDR2 SVGAGI. V was clipped by 0 bases and J by 4 bases, with 12 bases between them. This CDR3 has 15 residues. The CDR3 sequence is CASSYSTTGTYGYTF. CDR3 DNA: TGTGCCAGCAGTTACTCTACAACAGGCACCTATGGCTACACCTTC.

The chain is built from TRBV7-9 and TRBJ2-5; D not certain. This CDR3 has 14 amino acids. In germline, CDR1 is SEHNR, CDR2 FQNEAQ (reference sequence). Trimming cost V 5 bases and J 4 bases, with 14 bases left between them. The CDR3 is CASSPSFLGETQYF. In DNA form, the CDR3 reads TGTGCCAGCAGCCCGTCCTTTCTGGGAGAGACCCAGTACTTC.

The chain is built from TRBV28 and TRBJ1-2; a possible D gene is TRBD1 (6 bases). The CDR3 sequence is 13 residues long. The germline CDR1 and CDR2 sequences are MDHEN and SYDVKM. Trimming took 6 bases from V and 7 from J, leaving 15 bases between them. The CDR3 bases are TGTGCCAGCAGCCTTACAGGGTCCGGTGGCTACACCTTC. This gives the protein CASSLTGSGGYTF.

The V gene is TRBV4-3, the J gene TRBJ2-1; D gene unclear. Per the germline V gene, CDR1 is LGHNA and CDR2 is YSLEER. The CDR3 consists of 16 residues. Trimming took 0 bases from V and 1 from J, leaving 10 bases between them. The CDR3, as DNA: TGCGCCAGCAGCCAAGATTTCGGGTCTTCCTACAATGAGCAGTTCTTC. Translated, it gives CASSQDFGSSYNEQFF.